Below, one T cell receptor (beta chain) is given with its context. It was with random hexamers that 0.5 to 1 ug RNA was reverse transcribed. TCRdb re-derived calls from the immunoSEQ multiplex PCR reads in MiXCR, one entry per CDR3 protein. The sample yields roughly 250,000 distinct CDR3 sequences, approximately 95% seen once. The data originate from a study of CD8 T cells in Susac syndrome. Overall study: Clinically active disease was present in roughly 6 of the sequenced Susac syndrome patients. Roughly 8 of these patients were in remission.

Sequencing of TCR beta was performed on blood CD8+ and CD4+ T cells. Bulk CD8+ and CD4+ cells came from magnetic negative isolation; CD8+ TEMRA by FACS. The V gene's germline CDR1 is LNHNV and CDR2 YYDKDF (reference sequence). The CDR3 sequence is 15 residues long. Trimming shortened V by 0 bases and J by 3 bases, and 12 bases separated the two germline ends. This clonotype was obtained from a human donor with Susac syndrome. The sequenced material came from CD4+ T cells from PBMCs. V usage is TRBV15 and J usage is TRBJ2-7; D remains unclear. The CDR3 loop is CATSRDRPDGYEQYF. The CDR3 DNA reads TGTGCCACCAGCAGAGATAGGCCTGACGGCTACGAGCAGTACTTC.